Each of the 3 T cell receptor beta chains below was sequenced from the same sample in a study of T-cell memory formation after mild COVID-19. TCRdb analysed the 5' RACE reads with MiXCR anew, one entry per CDR3 protein. This sample has approximately 570,000 distinct CDR3 sequences, with about a sixth found just once. The specimen was PBMCs or a T cell subset sorted from them (not recorded which). These receptors were taken from an adult woman who had mild COVID-19 (a few samples of this study predate the infection). Cell type and time point are not known.

The V gene is TRBV6-6, the J gene TRBJ2-4, with D uncertain. Germline CDR1 MNHNY, CDR2 SVGAGI (reference sequence). The CDR3 runs to 16 residues. Trimming pared 2 bases from V and 0 bases from J, leaving 11 bases between. The CDR3 is CASSYPIQLAKNIQYF. The CDR3, as DNA: TGTGCCAGCAGTTACCCTATACAGCTAGCCAAAAACATTCAGTACTTC.

This rearrangement joins TRBV30 to TRBJ2-5; D call uncertain. The length of the CDR3 is 15 residues. The germline V and J ends were trimmed by 0 bases and 5 bases, with 16 bases remaining between them. Germline CDR1 reads GTSNPN; CDR2 reads SVGIG (reference sequence). As DNA, the CDR3 is TGTGCCTGGAGTGTACATGGGCCCCGCCGGGAGACCCAGTACTTC. Residues: CAWSVHGPRRETQYF.

This clonotype was observed a few times. V usage is TRBV19 and J usage is TRBJ2-1; TRBD2 matches 8 bases. Germline CDR1 reads LNHDA; CDR2 reads SQIVND (reference sequence). The CDR3 loop spans 15 amino acids. V lost 2 bases, J lost 5 bases, and 5 bases stayed unmatched. This chain's CDR3 is CASSIFTSGHNEQFF. The CDR3 bases are TGTGCCAGTAGTATATTCACTAGCGGACACAATGAGCAGTTCTTC.